What follows are 12 T cell receptor beta chains derived from one specimen sequenced in a study of blood T cell repertoires in COVID-19. Measured with immunoSEQ multiplex PCR; TCRdb has only the in-frame clones, and not every one. The sample yields roughly 60,000 clones, roughly 84% seen once. The specimen sequenced was peripheral blood. The receptors come from a woman aged 55-69 years with acute or convalescent COVID-19.

V and J are TRBV19 and TRBJ2-7; 7 bases line up with TRBD1. The trim removed 4 bases at V and 2 bases at J, leaving 14 bases unmatched. CDR1 LNHDA and CDR2 SQIVND come from the germline V gene (reference sequence). This CDR3 contains 17 residues. The DNA for the CDR3 is TGTGCCAGTAGTACCATTTCAGGGGGTTTAAGAGCCTACGAGCAGTACTTC. This codes for CASSTISGGLRAYEQYF. The variable domain in full, completed from reference TRBV19 and TRBJ2-7, reads DGGITQSPKYLFRKEGQNVTLSCEQNLNHDAMYWYRQDPGQGLRLIYYSQIVNDFQKGDIAEGYSVSREKKESFPLTVTSAQKNPTAFYLCASSTISGGLRAYEQYFGPGTRLTVT.

The V and J genes are TRBV6-4 and TRBJ2-2, with no clear D. The germline V gene encodes CDR1 MRHNA and CDR2 SNTAGT. V lost 0 bases, J lost 0 bases, and 14 bases lay in between. CDR3 length: 18 amino acids. The DNA of the CDR3 is TGTGCCAGCAGTGACTCTCGCCCAGGCCCTACGAACACCGGGGAGCTGTTTTTT. Amino acid sequence: CASSDSRPGPTNTGELFF.

The chain uses TRBV27 and TRBJ1-2; 7 bases map to TRBD1. The V gene end was trimmed by 4 bases and the J gene end by 4 bases; junction bases not matched to a gene: 9. The CDR3 spans 15 residues. The V gene's germline CDR1 is MNHEY and CDR2 SMNVEV (reference sequence). The CDR3 sequence is CASSSLPPGGYGYTF. The CDR3 coding sequence is TGTGCCAGCAGTTCCCTCCCTCCAGGGGGCTATGGCTACACCTTC.

CDR3 sequence reads: CAWRGDGGFYEQYF. The DNA for the CDR3 is TGTGCCTGGAGGGGGGACGGGGGGTTCTACGAGCAGTACTTC. The chain carries TRBV30 and TRBJ2-7; 7 bases are shared with TRBD2. Germline V lookup: CDR1 GTSNPN, CDR2 SVGIG (reference sequence). V gave up 3 bases and J gave up 3 bases; unmatched junction bases: 8. The CDR3 covers 14 residues.

This chain uses TRBV6-5 with TRBJ1-5; 8 bases agree with TRBD1. Germline trimming cut 8 bases from V and 6 bases from J; bases unmatched to any gene: 12. CDR1 MNHEY and CDR2 SVGAGI come from the germline V gene. This CDR3 comprises 15 residues. CDR3: CASGVTGGGGQPQHF. The CDR3 bases are TGTGCCAGCGGGGTAACAGGGGGAGGTGGTCAGCCCCAGCATTTT.

V and J are TRBV11-1 and TRBJ2-2, with D tentatively TRBD2 (6 bases). CDR3 length: 15 residues. Germline CDR1 and CDR2: SGHAT and FQDESV (reference sequence). With 0 bases removed from V and 6 bases from J, the gap between germline ends came to 11 bases. CDR3 sequence reads: CASSLAETSAGELFF. The CDR3 DNA reads TGTGCCAGCAGCTTAGCGGAGACTAGTGCCGGGGAGCTGTTTTTT.

V and J are TRBV6-6 and TRBJ2-5; 14 bases map to TRBD2. The germline V gene encodes CDR1 MNHNY and CDR2 SVGAGI (reference sequence). The CDR3 contains 17 residues. With V trimmed by 5 bases and J by 5 bases, 10 bases remained unmatched. In DNA, the CDR3 is TGTGCCAGCAGTCACCACCCGACTAGCGGGGGGGGTGAGACCCAGTACTTC. Protein sequence: CASSHHPTSGGGETQYF.

This chain links TRBV2 with TRBJ1-5; D is possibly TRBD1 (5 bases). This CDR3 region has 13 residues. V dropped 4 bases and J dropped 3 bases, with 7 bases sitting between them. In germline, CDR1 is SNHLY, CDR2 FYNNEI. The CDR3 DNA sequence: TGTGCCAGCAGTGGGGGCCTCAATCAGCCCCAGCATTTT. This translates into CASSGGLNQPQHF.

As for this clone: The junction departs from the called germline gene at one end, perhaps through a read error. This chain links TRBV5-6 with TRBJ2-7; 7 bases map to TRBD2. Looked up from germline, CDR1 is SGHDT and CDR2 is YYEEEE. The CDR3 runs 11 residues. The CDR3 bases are TGTGCCAGCAGCAGAGAGGGAGGGGAGGACTTC. This translates into CASSREGGEDF.

V is TRBV5-1 and J is TRBJ2-7, with D possibly matching TRBD1 (7 bases). The germline V gene has CDR1 SGHRS and CDR2 YFSETQ. Trimming left V 4 bases short and J 6 bases short, with 20 bases between. The CDR3 totals 15 residues. The CDR3 DNA is TGCGCCAGCAGCCCGGGAGACAGGGAGGAGGTCGAGCAGTACTTC. Protein product: CASSPGDREEVEQYF.

Of note for this clone: The same CDR3 also results from other DNA sequences found in this sample. The J gene is TRBJ2-7, the V gene TRBV27; D is possibly TRBD1 (5 bases). The CDR3 extends over 15 amino acids. Germline CDR1 and CDR2: MNHEY and SMNVEV (reference sequence). V lost 2 bases to trimming and J lost 1 base, with 12 bases between them. The CDR3 loop is CASSLTPGLSYEQYF. Here the CDR3 DNA reads TGTGCCAGCAGTTTAACGCCAGGGCTTTCCTACGAGCAGTACTTC.

This CDR3 is CATTKGQGFYEQYF. The CDR3 nucleotides are TGTGCCACCACAAAGGGACAGGGGTTCTACGAGCAGTACTTC. The gene calls are TRBV24-1 and TRBJ2-7; 10 nucleotides line up with TRBD1. J was trimmed by 3 bases and V by 8 bases; bases with no gene match: 6. The CDR3 extends over 14 amino acids. Germline V gene sequence: CDR1 KGHDR, CDR2 SFDVKD.